Listed below are T cell receptor beta chains from one sample, sequenced in a study of graft-versus-host responses after intestinal transplantation. Some clones are missing from TCRdb's copy, which holds only in-frame ones; the method was immunoSEQ multiplex PCR. The sample lists 15,000 to 20,000 clones; approximately 39% were seen once. Here the sequenced sample was alloreactive CD4+ T cells from a mixed lymphocyte reaction culture, taken before transplantation. These receptors all come from a human patient who was an organ donor for intestinal transplantation. Both conserved end residues are part of each CDR3. Fields, in order: D gene, J gene, clone size, V gene, CDR3 DNA, CDR3 protein. The D gene is left open where the match is weak. Rows may omit the clone size; those that give it use once, few, many or a size class.

d_gene: NA
j_gene: TRBJ2-7
abundance: medium-sized
v_gene: TRBV5-5
CDR3nt: TGTGCCAGCAGCCAATGGGATCACGACGAGCAGTACTTC
CDR3aa: CASSQWDHDEQYF

d_gene: TRBD1
j_gene: TRBJ2-3
abundance: NA
v_gene: TRBV6-1
CDR3nt: TGTGCCAGCAGTGTGGGGACAGCTAGTCACACAGATACGCAGTATTTT
CDR3aa: CASSVGTASHTDTQYF

d_gene: TRBD1
j_gene: TRBJ1-1
abundance: few
v_gene: TRBV10-3
CDR3nt: TGTGCCATCAGTGAGTTCAGGGGGCCTATGAACACTGAAGCTTTCTTT
CDR3aa: CAISEFRGPMNTEAFF

d_gene: NA
j_gene: TRBJ1-2
abundance: NA
v_gene: TRBV6-6
CDR3nt: TGTGCCAGCAGCCAGACCGCCGTTTTTGCTGGCTACACCTTC
CDR3aa: CASSQTAVFAGYTF

d_gene: TRBD2
j_gene: TRBJ2-2
abundance: few
v_gene: TRBV7-9
CDR3nt: TGTGCCAGCAGTCCGAGCGGGAAGGCCGGGGAGCTGTTTTTT
CDR3aa: CASSPSGKAGELFF

d_gene: NA
j_gene: TRBJ2-5
abundance: NA
v_gene: TRBV5-1
CDR3nt: TGCGCCAGCAGCTTGGGGTCCGGATATGAGACCCAGTACTTC
CDR3aa: CASSLGSGYETQYF

d_gene: TRBD1
j_gene: TRBJ2-7
abundance: NA
v_gene: TRBV27
CDR3nt: TGTGCCGGCAGTTTAGGGACAGGGGTGTCCTACGAGCAGTACTTC
CDR3aa: CAGSLGTGVSYEQYF

d_gene: NA
j_gene: TRBJ2-1
abundance: few
v_gene: TRBV7-9
CDR3nt: TGTGCCAGCAGCTTAGCGGAGGGACACAATGAGCAGTTCTTC
CDR3aa: CASSLAEGHNEQFF

d_gene: NA
j_gene: TRBJ2-3
abundance: NA
v_gene: TRBV15
CDR3nt: TGTGCCACCAGCAGACGTCATGGCGCGTTAGATACGCAGTATTTT
CDR3aa: CATSRRHGALDTQYF

d_gene: NA
j_gene: TRBJ1-1
abundance: NA
v_gene: TRBV19
CDR3nt: TGTGCCAGTAGTATAATTGGGGACACTGAAGCTTTCTTT
CDR3aa: CASSIIGDTEAFF

d_gene: NA
j_gene: TRBJ1-1
abundance: NA
v_gene: TRBV6-5
CDR3nt: TGTGCCAGCAGTGAAATCGCTGAAGCTTTCTTT
CDR3aa: CASSEIAEAFF

d_gene: TRBD1
j_gene: TRBJ1-2
abundance: few
v_gene: TRBV4-1
CDR3nt: TGTGCCAGCAGCCCGGGACAGGGGGACTATGGCTACACCTTC
CDR3aa: CASSPGQGDYGYTF

d_gene: NA
j_gene: TRBJ2-7
abundance: few
v_gene: TRBV5-5
CDR3nt: TGTGCCAGCAGCCGCTCTCAACCTTACGAGCAGTACTTC
CDR3aa: CASSRSQPYEQYF

d_gene: NA
j_gene: TRBJ1-1
abundance: NA
v_gene: TRBV28
CDR3nt: TGTGCCAGCAGTCGATCAGGGGCCCGCGTCGGTTTTGACACTGAAGCTTTCTTT
CDR3aa: CASSRSGARVGFDTEAFF

d_gene: NA
j_gene: TRBJ2-5
abundance: few
v_gene: TRBV5-4
CDR3nt: TGTGCCAGCAGCCAAGAGGGTCCTAGTGGGGTAGAGACCCAGTACTTC
CDR3aa: CASSQEGPSGVETQYF

d_gene: NA
j_gene: TRBJ2-7
abundance: few
v_gene: TRBV20-1
CDR3nt: TGCAGTGCTCAGATCGGAGAGCAGTACTTC
CDR3aa: CSAQIGEQYF

d_gene: NA
j_gene: TRBJ2-7
abundance: few
v_gene: TRBV20-1
CDR3nt: TGCAGTGCCCCGGGTGTGTACGAGCAGTACTTC
CDR3aa: CSAPGVYEQYF

d_gene: TRBD1
j_gene: TRBJ2-7
abundance: NA
v_gene: TRBV6-1
CDR3nt: TGTGCCAGCAGTGAAATGGGGACAGGGGTGTACGAGCAGTACTTC
CDR3aa: CASSEMGTGVYEQYF

d_gene: NA
j_gene: TRBJ1-4
abundance: medium-sized
v_gene: TRBV25-1
CDR3nt: TGTGCCAGCAGTCCCCCGGAGGGAAAACTGTTTTTT
CDR3aa: CASSPPEGKLFF

d_gene: NA
j_gene: TRBJ2-7
abundance: NA
v_gene: TRBV25-1
CDR3nt: TGTGCCAGCAGATGGGGAGACTCCTACGAGCAGTACTTC
CDR3aa: CASRWGDSYEQYF

d_gene: NA
j_gene: TRBJ2-1
abundance: NA
v_gene: TRBV11-2
CDR3nt: TGTGCCAGCAGCTTAGGCGTTCGACGGGGTGAGCAGTTCTTC
CDR3aa: CASSLGVRRGEQFF

d_gene: NA
j_gene: TRBJ1-5
abundance: medium-sized
v_gene: TRBV7-3
CDR3nt: TGTGCCAGCAGCTTAAGACCAGGTCAGCCCCAGCATTTT
CDR3aa: CASSLRPGQPQHF

d_gene: NA
j_gene: TRBJ2-7
abundance: medium-sized
v_gene: TRBV6-6
CDR3nt: TGTGCCAGCAGTTACTCGTCGGCAGGGTTTCAGTACTTC
CDR3aa: CASSYSSAGFQYF

d_gene: NA
j_gene: TRBJ2-7
abundance: few
v_gene: TRBV7-9
CDR3nt: TGTGCCAGCAGCTACGGAACGGGCCTCTCCTCGGGCGGTAAGCAGTACTTC
CDR3aa: CASSYGTGLSSGGKQYF

d_gene: NA
j_gene: TRBJ1-1
abundance: NA
v_gene: TRBV7-2
CDR3nt: TGTGCCAGCAGTCAGATGTGGGGTGGGATCACTGAAGCTTTCTTT
CDR3aa: CASSQMWGGITEAFF

d_gene: TRBD1
j_gene: TRBJ1-5
abundance: medium-sized
v_gene: TRBV19
CDR3nt: TGTGCCAGTAGTATTATGACAGGGTGGCAGCCCCAGCATTTT
CDR3aa: CASSIMTGWQPQHF

d_gene: NA
j_gene: TRBJ2-4
abundance: NA
v_gene: TRBV11-2
CDR3nt: TGTGCCAGCAGCTTAGTTTCCCAACAGGGTGGCATTCAGTACTTC
CDR3aa: CASSLVSQQGGIQYF

d_gene: NA
j_gene: TRBJ2-1
abundance: NA
v_gene: TRBV10-1
CDR3nt: TGCGCCAGCAGTGAGTCGGGGAATATTGAGCAGTTCTTC
CDR3aa: CASSESGNIEQFF

d_gene: NA
j_gene: TRBJ2-3
abundance: few
v_gene: TRBV7-8
CDR3nt: TGTGCCAGCAGCCCAGGGTCCAGCACAGATACGCAGTATTTT
CDR3aa: CASSPGSSTDTQYF

d_gene: NA
j_gene: TRBJ1-1
abundance: few
v_gene: TRBV6-6
CDR3nt: TGTGCCAGCAGTTACTCCCCAGAGGGTTCTGAAGCTTTCTTT
CDR3aa: CASSYSPEGSEAFF

d_gene: NA
j_gene: TRBJ2-2
abundance: few
v_gene: TRBV9
CDR3nt: TGTGCCAGCAGCGTAGCCCCGAACACCGGGGAGCTGTTTTTT
CDR3aa: CASSVAPNTGELFF

d_gene: NA
j_gene: TRBJ2-1
abundance: once
v_gene: TRBV21-1
CDR3nt: TGTGCCAGCAGCCCCAACGACGGGGGCAATGAGCAGTTCTTC
CDR3aa: CASSPNDGGNEQFF

d_gene: TRBD1
j_gene: TRBJ1-5
abundance: few
v_gene: TRBV7-9
CDR3nt: TGTGCCAGCAGCTACTTACCGGGACAGGGATCGAGTCAGCCCCAGCATTTT
CDR3aa: CASSYLPGQGSSQPQHF

d_gene: TRBD1
j_gene: TRBJ1-4
abundance: few
v_gene: TRBV30
CDR3nt: TGTGCCTTAGACAGGGGCGGAGAAAAACTGTTTTTT
CDR3aa: CALDRGGEKLFF

d_gene: NA
j_gene: TRBJ2-5
abundance: NA
v_gene: TRBV29-1
CDR3nt: TGCAGCGGGGGGCACGAGACCCAGTACTTC
CDR3aa: CSGGHETQYF

d_gene: NA
j_gene: TRBJ1-4
abundance: medium-sized
v_gene: TRBV2
CDR3nt: TGTGCCAGCAGTGAAAGTTTAGGGGAAAATGAAAAACTGTTTTTT
CDR3aa: CASSESLGENEKLFF

d_gene: NA
j_gene: TRBJ1-6
abundance: NA
v_gene: TRBV18
CDR3nt: TGTGCCAGCTCACCGGGCAGGAAAAATTCACCCCTCCACTTT
CDR3aa: CASSPGRKNSPLHF

d_gene: NA
j_gene: TRBJ2-2
abundance: few
v_gene: TRBV25-1
CDR3nt: TGTGCCAGCAGTGAATATGCCCCTGGAGCGAACACCGGGGAGCTGTTTTTT
CDR3aa: CASSEYAPGANTGELFF

d_gene: TRBD2
j_gene: TRBJ2-7
abundance: NA
v_gene: TRBV19
CDR3nt: TGTGCCAGTTCTACCGGACTAGCGGGGGCCTACGAGCAGTACTTC
CDR3aa: CASSTGLAGAYEQYF

d_gene: TRBD1
j_gene: TRBJ2-5
abundance: NA
v_gene: TRBV7-9
CDR3nt: TGTGCCAGCAGCCCAGTCTTTAGAGGACAGGGAGGAGAGACCCAGTACTTC
CDR3aa: CASSPVFRGQGGETQYF

d_gene: NA
j_gene: TRBJ1-2
abundance: medium-sized
v_gene: TRBV18
CDR3nt: TGTGCCAGCTCACCCAATTCGGACCTCTCTGCAGGCTACACCTTC
CDR3aa: CASSPNSDLSAGYTF

d_gene: NA
j_gene: TRBJ2-1
abundance: NA
v_gene: TRBV27
CDR3nt: TGTGCCAGCAGTGCGACTTTGTTGGGGGAGCAGTTCTTC
CDR3aa: CASSATLLGEQFF

d_gene: NA
j_gene: TRBJ2-7
abundance: few
v_gene: TRBV10-3
CDR3nt: TGTGCCGCTGGAGGCACGGGTCGTCGCGCCTACGAGCAGTACTTC
CDR3aa: CAAGGTGRRAYEQYF

d_gene: NA
j_gene: TRBJ2-5
abundance: NA
v_gene: TRBV30
CDR3nt: TGTGCCTGGAGTGTAGGGGGAGAGACCCAATACTTC
CDR3aa: CAWSVGGETQYF

d_gene: TRBD2
j_gene: TRBJ2-7
abundance: few
v_gene: TRBV30
CDR3nt: TGTGCCTGGGGACTAGCGGGAGCCCCTGGCGAGCAGTACTTC
CDR3aa: CAWGLAGAPGEQYF

d_gene: TRBD2
j_gene: TRBJ2-5
abundance: NA
v_gene: TRBV18
CDR3nt: TGTGCCAGCTCACTGACGCGGGAGCCCCAAGAGACCCAGTACTTC
CDR3aa: CASSLTREPQETQYF

d_gene: TRBD1
j_gene: TRBJ1-4
abundance: NA
v_gene: TRBV28
CDR3nt: TGTGCCAGCAGTTTAATAGAATGGGCAGGGGGCCCTGAAAAACTGTTTTTT
CDR3aa: CASSLIEWAGGPEKLFF

d_gene: NA
j_gene: TRBJ2-7
abundance: NA
v_gene: TRBV28
CDR3nt: TGTGCCAGCAGAACTGACTCGGGCGGGTACGAGCAGTACTTC
CDR3aa: CASRTDSGGYEQYF

d_gene: TRBD1
j_gene: TRBJ1-5
abundance: medium-sized
v_gene: TRBV28
CDR3nt: TGTGCCAGCAGTTCAGGGGGCGCCGGACAGCCCCAGCATTTT
CDR3aa: CASSSGGAGQPQHF

d_gene: TRBD1
j_gene: TRBJ2-7
abundance: NA
v_gene: TRBV6-6
CDR3nt: TGTGCCAGCAGACGACAGGGAGCCTACGAGCAGTACTTC
CDR3aa: CASRRQGAYEQYF

d_gene: TRBD1
j_gene: TRBJ2-7
abundance: NA
v_gene: TRBV27
CDR3nt: TGTGCCAGCAGTTTAGGGACAGGGGTGTCCTACGAGCAGTACTTC
CDR3aa: CASSLGTGVSYEQYF

d_gene: NA
j_gene: TRBJ2-2
abundance: NA
v_gene: TRBV10-2
CDR3nt: TGCGCCAGCAGTGTCGGGGGCCTGGAGCTGTTTTTT
CDR3aa: CASSVGGLELFF

d_gene: TRBD2
j_gene: TRBJ2-3
abundance: NA
v_gene: TRBV27
CDR3nt: TGTGCCAGCAGTTCCCGCGGGACTAGCGGGGCACTGCGCACAGATACGCAGTATTTT
CDR3aa: CASSSRGTSGALRTDTQYF

d_gene: NA
j_gene: TRBJ1-3
abundance: NA
v_gene: TRBV19
CDR3nt: TGTGCCAGTAGTACAGGGGCTGGAAACACCATATATTTT
CDR3aa: CASSTGAGNTIYF